A single sample is the source of the 18 T cell receptor beta chains below, sequenced in a study of OX40 agonist ivuxolimab in advanced cancers. Data came from immunoSEQ multiplex PCR; TCRdb stores just in-frame clones and leaves some out. The table has roughly 70,000 clones, approximately 85% seen once; the top ten hold 0.42%. The specimen comprised CD4+ or CD8+ T cells sorted from blood, sampled in a trial of the OX40 agonist ivuxolimab. The receptors originated from an adult with an advanced solid tumor such as melanoma, head and neck, liver or kidney cancer.

On this clone itself: The sample has other DNA sequences that encode this CDR3 too. This chain joins TRBV6-5 and TRBJ1-4; D not certain. The germline V and J ends were trimmed by 0 bases and 8 bases, with 7 bases remaining between them. This CDR3 has 13 residues. Germline CDR1 reads MNHEY; CDR2 reads SVGAGI. CDR3 coding DNA: TGTGCCAGCAGTTACTCAGAAAGAGAAAAACTGTTTTTT. Residues: CASSYSEREKLFF.

Regarding this clone: Different DNA sequences within this sample yield the same CDR3. This chain connects TRBV30 to TRBJ1-2, with D maybe TRBD1 (5 bases). The germline V gene encodes CDR1 GTSNPN and CDR2 SVGIG (reference sequence). This CDR3 region has 13 residues. V gave up 1 base and J gave up 4 bases, with 10 bases separating them. CDR3 loop: CAWSAGQSYGYTF. In DNA form, the CDR3 reads TGTGCCTGGAGTGCGGGGCAGTCCTATGGCTACACCTTC. The variable domain in full, completed from reference TRBV30 and TRBJ1-2, reads SQTIHQWPATLVQPVGSPLSLECTVEGTSNPNLYWYRQAAGRGLQLLFYSVGIGQISSEVPQNLSASRPQDRQFILSSKKLLLSDSGFYLCAWSAGQSYGYTFGSGTRLTVV.

This clone was seen only once. V gene TRBV18 combines with J gene TRBJ1-1; tentative D call: TRBD1 (6 bases). Per germline, CDR1 KGHSH and CDR2 LQKENI. V gave up 6 bases and J gave up 1 base, with 12 bases separating them. The CDR3 covers 14 residues. The CDR3 is CASSYREANTEAFF. CDR3 DNA: TGTGCCAGCTCCTACAGGGAAGCGAACACTGAAGCTTTCTTT.

This chain uses TRBV28 with TRBJ1-1; D unresolved. This CDR3 comprises 13 residues. Per germline, CDR1 MDHEN and CDR2 SYDVKM. The germline V and J ends were trimmed by 3 bases and 1 base, with 6 bases remaining between them. This CDR3 is CASSLWSNTEAFF. CDR3 DNA sequence: TGTGCCAGCAGTTTGTGGTCGAACACTGAAGCTTTCTTT. The full variable domain, rest sourced from reference TRBV28 and TRBJ1-1, is DVKVTQSSRYLVKRTGEKVFLECVQDMDHENMFWYRQDPGLGLRLIYFSYDVKMKEKGDIPEGYSVSREKKERFSLILESASTNQTSMYLCASSLWSNTEAFFGQGTRLTVV.

This clone came up once. This chain links TRBV28 with TRBJ1-5; D is undetermined. The CDR3 length is 13 residues. Germline assignment: CDR1 MDHEN and CDR2 SYDVKM. The germline V and J ends were trimmed by 5 bases and 10 bases, with 15 bases remaining between them. The CDR3 loop reads CASSHTRSLPQHF. CDR3 in DNA: TGTGCCAGCAGTCACACGCGGAGTCTACCCCAGCATTTT.

J is TRBJ2-1 and V is TRBV11-3; TRBD2 agrees at 10 bases. This CDR3 spans 16 amino acids. The trim removed 4 bases at V and 1 base at J, leaving 4 bases unmatched. The V gene's germline CDR1 is SGHNT and CDR2 YENEEA. CDR3 amino acids: CASSSSGSNSYNEQFF. CDR3 in DNA: TGTGCCAGCAGCTCTAGCGGGAGCAATTCCTACAATGAGCAGTTCTTC.

This clone was picked up one time. The gene calls are TRBV11-3 and TRBJ2-1; unclear D gene. Germline CDR1 and CDR2: SGHNT and YENEEA. Trimming removed 5 bases from V and 0 bases from J, with 8 bases in between. The CDR3 consists of 14 residues. DNA of the CDR3: TGTGCCAGCAGCGGCAGGAGCTCCTACAATGAGCAGTTCTTC. Translated, it gives CASSGRSSYNEQFF.

The V call is TRBV6-1, the J call TRBJ2-7, with a weak D call TRBD1 (6 bases). CDR3 length equals 12 residues. V dropped 8 bases and J dropped 0 bases, with 8 bases sitting between them. Germline V gene data show CDR1 as MNHNS and CDR2 as SASEGT. The CDR3 loop reads CASGDTSYEQYV. DNA for the CDR3: TGTGCCAGCGGGGACACCTCCTACGAGCAGTACGTC.

This clone is a singleton in its sample. The same CDR3 is also encoded by other DNA sequences in this sample. The chain has TRBV14 and TRBJ2-2; no clear D gene. CDR3 length: 13 residues. In germline, CDR1 is SGHDN, CDR2 FVKESK. With 4 bases removed from V and 5 bases from J, the gap between germline ends came to 8 bases. As DNA, the CDR3 is TGTGCCAGCAGCCCCTCTAGGACCGGGGAGCTGTTTTTT. The encoded protein is CASSPSRTGELFF.

This clone appeared a few times. The chain has TRBV5-1 and TRBJ2-3; the D is unclear. The CDR3 is made up of 16 amino acids. Germline CDR1 and CDR2: SGHRS and YFSETQ. Trimming left V 0 bases short and J 2 bases short, with 13 bases between. The CDR3: CASSLEGKSPTDTQYF. For the CDR3, the DNA is TGCGCCAGCAGCTTGGAAGGGAAGTCTCCCACAGATACGCAGTATTTT.

V gene TRBV4-3 combines with J gene TRBJ1-4; no clear D. The CDR3 covers 16 residues. Trimming took off 4 bases at V and 0 bases at J, with 12 bases between the two ends. Looked up from germline, CDR1 is LGHNA and CDR2 is YSLEER. The CDR3 nucleotides are TGCGCCAGCAGCCTGGCACAGACCGCAACTAATGAAAAACTGTTTTTT. As protein: CASSLAQTATNEKLFF.

The chain carries TRBV5-1 and TRBJ2-5; no definite D call. Judging by the DNA end, TRBJ2-7 fits better; the J call may be wrong. CDR3 length: 14 amino acids. In germline, CDR1 is SGHRS, CDR2 YFSETQ. CDR3 coding DNA: TGCGCCAGCACGCCCCTGACTGGTTCCTACGAGCAGTACTTC. Encoded protein: CASTPLTGSYEQYF.

The chain carries TRBV19 and TRBJ1-5; the D is unclear. The V end was cut by 4 bases, the J end by 5 bases, with 15 bases between. The germline gives CDR1 LNHDA, CDR2 SQIVND (reference sequence). CDR3 size: 15 residues. In nucleotides, the CDR3 is TGTGCCAGTAGTAGCGCTCTCTTGGGTTATCAGCCCCAGCATTTT. It codes for CASSSALLGYQPQHF.

V gene TRBV6-6 combines with J gene TRBJ2-3; weak D call: TRBD2 (6 bases). V was clipped by 4 bases and J by 5 bases, with 19 bases between them. Germline CDR1 reads MNHNY; CDR2 reads SVGAGI (reference sequence). CDR3 size: 16 residues. CDR3 residues: CASSFRPRESGDTQYF. CDR3 in DNA: TGTGCCAGCAGTTTCCGGCCTCGGGAGTCAGGAGATACGCAGTATTTT.

The chain couples TRBV7-9 to TRBJ2-7; tentatively, D is TRBD1 (5 bases). There are 12 residues in the CDR3. V was shortened by 5 bases and J by 2 bases, with 7 bases between the two germline ends. Germline values: CDR1 SEHNR, CDR2 FQNEAQ (reference sequence). Here the CDR3 DNA reads TGTGCCAGCAGCACACAGGCCTACGAGCAGTACTTC. This translates into CASSTQAYEQYF.

The genes are TRBV5-1 and TRBJ1-1; D uncertain. In germline, CDR1 is SGHRS, CDR2 YFSETQ. V dropped 1 base and J dropped 5 bases, with 9 bases sitting between them. CDR3 size: 13 residues. In DNA, the CDR3 is TGCGCCAGCAGCTTGACATTGATAACTGAAGCTTTCTTT. This translates into CASSLTLITEAFF.

The chain uses TRBV2 and TRBJ2-2; D perhaps matches TRBD1 (5 bases). V gave up 4 bases and J gave up 6 bases, with 12 bases separating them. The CDR3 is 14 residues long. Germline CDR1 reads SNHLY; CDR2 reads FYNNEI. The CDR3 here is CASSVLGAAGELFF. CDR3 nucleotide sequence: TGTGCCAGCAGTGTTCTAGGGGCGGCCGGGGAGCTGTTTTTT.

A few counts support this clone. The chain has TRBV5-4 and TRBJ2-3, with 8 bases matching TRBD2. J was trimmed by 5 bases and V by 5 bases; bases with no gene match: 7. CDR3 length: 14 residues. The germline V gene encodes CDR1 SGHNT and CDR2 YYREEE (reference sequence). In nucleotides, the CDR3 is TGTGCCAGCAGTCAACCGGGAGGGCAAGATACGCAGTATTTT. It translates to CASSQPGGQDTQYF.